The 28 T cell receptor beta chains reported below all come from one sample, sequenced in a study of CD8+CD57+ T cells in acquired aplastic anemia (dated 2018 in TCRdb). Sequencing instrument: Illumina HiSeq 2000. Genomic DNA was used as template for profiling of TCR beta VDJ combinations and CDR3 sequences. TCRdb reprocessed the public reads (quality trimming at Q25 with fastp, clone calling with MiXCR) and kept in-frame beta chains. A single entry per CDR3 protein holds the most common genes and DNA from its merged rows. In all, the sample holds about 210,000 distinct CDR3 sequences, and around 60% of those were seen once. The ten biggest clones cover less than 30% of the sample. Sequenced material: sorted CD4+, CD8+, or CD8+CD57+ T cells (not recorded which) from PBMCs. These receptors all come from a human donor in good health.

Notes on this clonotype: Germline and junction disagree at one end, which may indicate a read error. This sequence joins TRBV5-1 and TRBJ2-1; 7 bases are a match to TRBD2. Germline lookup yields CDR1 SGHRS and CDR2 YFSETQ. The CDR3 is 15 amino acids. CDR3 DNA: TGCGCCAGCAGCTTGGACGGGAGGAACACCGGGGAGCTGTTCTTC. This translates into CASSLDGRNTGELFF.

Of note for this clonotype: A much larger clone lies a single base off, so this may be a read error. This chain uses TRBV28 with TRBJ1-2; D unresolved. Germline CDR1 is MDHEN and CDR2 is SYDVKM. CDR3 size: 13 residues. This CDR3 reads CASSYASNYVYTF. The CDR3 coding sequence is TGTGCCAGCAGTTATGCTTCTAACTATGTCTACACCTTC.

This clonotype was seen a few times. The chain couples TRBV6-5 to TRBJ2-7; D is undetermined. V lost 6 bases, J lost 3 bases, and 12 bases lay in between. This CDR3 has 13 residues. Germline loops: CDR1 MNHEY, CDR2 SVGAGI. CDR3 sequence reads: CASSQPQDYEQYF. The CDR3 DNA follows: TGTGCCAGCAGCCAACCTCAGGACTACGAGCAGTACTTC.

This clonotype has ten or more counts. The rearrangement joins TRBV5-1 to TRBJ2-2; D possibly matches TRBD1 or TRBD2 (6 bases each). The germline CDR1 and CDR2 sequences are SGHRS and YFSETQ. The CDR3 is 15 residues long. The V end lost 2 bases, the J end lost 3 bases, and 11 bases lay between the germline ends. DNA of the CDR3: TGCGCCAGCAGCTTTTACAGGGAGGACACCGGGGAGCTGTTTTTT. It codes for CASSFYREDTGELFF.

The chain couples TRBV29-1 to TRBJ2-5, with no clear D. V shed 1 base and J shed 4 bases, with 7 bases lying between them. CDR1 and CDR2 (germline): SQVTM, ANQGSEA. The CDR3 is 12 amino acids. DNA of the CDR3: TGCAGCGTTGAAGGGCGTAGAGAGACCCAGTACTTC. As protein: CSVEGRRETQYF.

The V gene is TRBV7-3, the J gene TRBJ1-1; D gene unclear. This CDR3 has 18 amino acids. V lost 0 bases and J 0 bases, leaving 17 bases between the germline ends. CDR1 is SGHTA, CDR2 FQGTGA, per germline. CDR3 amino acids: CASSLTSLGEGMNTEAFF. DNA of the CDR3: TGTGCCAGCAGCTTAACATCCCTGGGAGAGGGAATGAACACTGAAGCTTTCTTT.

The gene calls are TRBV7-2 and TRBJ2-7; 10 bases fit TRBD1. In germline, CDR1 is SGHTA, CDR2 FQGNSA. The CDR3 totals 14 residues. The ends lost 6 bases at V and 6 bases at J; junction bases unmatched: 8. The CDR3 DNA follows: TGTGCCAGCAGTGAAGGGACAGGGGCCCTCGAGCAGTACTTC. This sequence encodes CASSEGTGALEQYF. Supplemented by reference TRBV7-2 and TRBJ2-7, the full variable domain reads GAGVSQSPSNKVTEKGKDVELRCDPISGHTALYWYRQSLGQGLEFLIYFQGNSAPDKSGLPSDRFSAERTGGSVSTLTIQRTQQEDSAVYLCASSEGTGALEQYFGPGTRLTVT.

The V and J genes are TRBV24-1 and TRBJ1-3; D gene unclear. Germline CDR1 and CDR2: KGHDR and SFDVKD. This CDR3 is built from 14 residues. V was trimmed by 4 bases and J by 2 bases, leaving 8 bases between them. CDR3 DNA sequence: TGTGCCACCAGTGACGCATCCGCTGGAAACACCATATATTTT. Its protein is CATSDASAGNTIYF.

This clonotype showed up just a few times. CDR3 amino acids: CASSSPASGFYNEQFF. The DNA of the CDR3 is TGTGCCAGCAGTTCCCCCGCTAGCGGGTTCTACAATGAGCAGTTCTTC. J is TRBJ2-1 and V is TRBV27; TRBD2 aligns across 8 bases. The ends lost 4 bases at V and 3 bases at J; junction bases unmatched: 8. The germline CDR1 and CDR2 sequences are MNHEY and SMNVEV (reference sequence). This CDR3 region has 16 residues.

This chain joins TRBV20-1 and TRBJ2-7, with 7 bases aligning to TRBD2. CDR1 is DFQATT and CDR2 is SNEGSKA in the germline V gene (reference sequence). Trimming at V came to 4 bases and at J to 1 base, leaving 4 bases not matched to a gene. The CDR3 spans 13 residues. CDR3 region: CSATGLGSYEQYF. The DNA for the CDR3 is TGCAGTGCTACCGGACTAGGTTCCTACGAGCAGTACTTC.

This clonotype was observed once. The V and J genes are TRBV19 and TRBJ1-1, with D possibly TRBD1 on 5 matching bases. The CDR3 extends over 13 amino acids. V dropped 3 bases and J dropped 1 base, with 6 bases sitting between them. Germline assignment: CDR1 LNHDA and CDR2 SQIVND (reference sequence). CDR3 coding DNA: TGTGCCAGTAGTATCGGACAGAACACTGAAGCTTTCTTT. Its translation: CASSIGQNTEAFF.

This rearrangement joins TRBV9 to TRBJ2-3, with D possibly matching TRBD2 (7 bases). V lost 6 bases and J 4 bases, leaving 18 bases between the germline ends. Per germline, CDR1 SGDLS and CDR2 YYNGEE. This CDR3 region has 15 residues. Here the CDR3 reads CASTERGGRADTQYF. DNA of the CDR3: TGTGCCAGCACCGAGAGGGGGGGCAGGGCAGATACGCAGTATTTT.

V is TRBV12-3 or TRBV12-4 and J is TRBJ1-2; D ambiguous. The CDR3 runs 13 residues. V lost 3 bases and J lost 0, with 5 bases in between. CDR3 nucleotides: TGTGCCAGCAGTTTCGGTGCTAACTATGGCTACACCTTC. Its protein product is CASSFGANYGYTF.

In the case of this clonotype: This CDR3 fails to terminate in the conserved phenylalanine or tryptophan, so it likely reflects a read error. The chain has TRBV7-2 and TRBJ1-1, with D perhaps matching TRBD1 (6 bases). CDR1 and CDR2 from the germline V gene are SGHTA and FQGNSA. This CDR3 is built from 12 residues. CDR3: CASGDGGTDAFS. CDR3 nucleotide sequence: TGTGCCAGCGGCGACGGGGGCACTGATGCTTTCTCT.

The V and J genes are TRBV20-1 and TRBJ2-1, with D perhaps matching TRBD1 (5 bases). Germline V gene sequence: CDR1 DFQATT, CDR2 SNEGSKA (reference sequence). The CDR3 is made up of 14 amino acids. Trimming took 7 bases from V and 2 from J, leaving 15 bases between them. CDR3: CSVTGLGPYNEQFF. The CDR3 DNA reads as TGCAGTGTCACAGGTTTGGGGCCCTACAATGAGCAGTTCTTC.

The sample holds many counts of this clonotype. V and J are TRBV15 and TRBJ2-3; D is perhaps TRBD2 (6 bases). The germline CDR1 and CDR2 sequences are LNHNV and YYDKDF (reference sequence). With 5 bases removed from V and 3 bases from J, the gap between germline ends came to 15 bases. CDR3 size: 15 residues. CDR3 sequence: CATSLLAEETDTQYF. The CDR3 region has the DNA TGTGCCACCAGCTTACTAGCCGAAGAGACAGATACGCAGTATTTT.

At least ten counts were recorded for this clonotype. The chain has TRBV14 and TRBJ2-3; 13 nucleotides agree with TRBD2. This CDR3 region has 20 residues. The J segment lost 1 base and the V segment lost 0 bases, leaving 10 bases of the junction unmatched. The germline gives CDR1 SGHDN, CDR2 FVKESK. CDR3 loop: CASSQEWGLAGNGGTDTQYF. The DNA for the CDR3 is TGTGCCAGCAGCCAAGAGTGGGGACTAGCGGGAAACGGGGGCACAGATACGCAGTATTTT. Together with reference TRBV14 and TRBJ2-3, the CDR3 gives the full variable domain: EAGVTQFPSHSVIEKGQTVTLRCDPISGHDNLYWYRRVMGKEIKFLLHFVKESKQDESGMPNNRFLAERTGGTYSTLKVQPAELEDSGVYFCASSQEWGLAGNGGTDTQYFGPGTRLTVL.

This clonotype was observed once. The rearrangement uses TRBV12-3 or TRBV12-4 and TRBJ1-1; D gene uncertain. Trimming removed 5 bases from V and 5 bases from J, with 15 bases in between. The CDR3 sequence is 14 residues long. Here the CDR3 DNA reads TGTGCCAGCAGTGTGGAGCCCCGAACAACTGAAGCTTTCTTT. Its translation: CASSVEPRTTEAFF.

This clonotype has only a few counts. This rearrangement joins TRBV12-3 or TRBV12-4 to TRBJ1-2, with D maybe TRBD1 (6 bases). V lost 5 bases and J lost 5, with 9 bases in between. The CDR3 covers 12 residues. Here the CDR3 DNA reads TGTGCCAGCAGTCCCGGACAGTATGGCTACACCTTC. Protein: CASSPGQYGYTF.

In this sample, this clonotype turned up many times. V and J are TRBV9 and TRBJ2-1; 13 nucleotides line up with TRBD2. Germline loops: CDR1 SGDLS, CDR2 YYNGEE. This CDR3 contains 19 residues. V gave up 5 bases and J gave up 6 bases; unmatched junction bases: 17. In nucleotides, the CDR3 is TGTGCCAGCAGTGAACCCCGGACTAGCGGGAGCCCAACGACCAATGAGCAGTTCTTC. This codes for CASSEPRTSGSPTTNEQFF.

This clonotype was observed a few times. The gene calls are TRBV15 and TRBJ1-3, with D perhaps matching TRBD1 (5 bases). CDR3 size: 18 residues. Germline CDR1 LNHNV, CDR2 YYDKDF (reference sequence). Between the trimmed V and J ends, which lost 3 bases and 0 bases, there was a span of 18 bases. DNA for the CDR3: TGTGCCACCAGCAGTGGAACCGGGACGCGGTCCTCTGGAAACACCATATATTTT. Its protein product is CATSSGTGTRSSGNTIYF.

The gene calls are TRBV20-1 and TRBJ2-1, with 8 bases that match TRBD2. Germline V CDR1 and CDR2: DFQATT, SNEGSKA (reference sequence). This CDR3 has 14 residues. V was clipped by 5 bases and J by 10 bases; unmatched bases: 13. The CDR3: CSAGNPGLVGEQFF. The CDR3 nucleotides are TGCAGTGCTGGAAATCCGGGACTAGTCGGGGAGCAGTTCTTC.

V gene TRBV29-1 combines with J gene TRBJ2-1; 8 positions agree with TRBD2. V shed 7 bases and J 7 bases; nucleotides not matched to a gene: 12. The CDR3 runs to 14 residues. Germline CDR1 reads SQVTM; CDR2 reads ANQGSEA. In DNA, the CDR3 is TGCAGCGCGGGAGCGGGAGTGAAACAGAATGAGCAGTTCTTC. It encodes CSAGAGVKQNEQFF.

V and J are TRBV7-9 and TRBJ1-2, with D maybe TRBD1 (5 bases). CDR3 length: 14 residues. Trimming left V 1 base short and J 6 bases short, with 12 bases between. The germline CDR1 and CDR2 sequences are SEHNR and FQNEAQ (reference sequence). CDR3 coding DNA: TGTGCCAGCAGCTTAGGGGGGGGAACGGATGGCTACACCTTC. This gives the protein CASSLGGGTDGYTF.

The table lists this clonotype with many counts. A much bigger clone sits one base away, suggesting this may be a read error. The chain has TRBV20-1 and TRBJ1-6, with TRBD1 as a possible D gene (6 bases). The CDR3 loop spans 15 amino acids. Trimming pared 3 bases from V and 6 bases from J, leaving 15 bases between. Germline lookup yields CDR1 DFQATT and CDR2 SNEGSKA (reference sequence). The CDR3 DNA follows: TGCAGTGCTAGTGAGGGTAGGGGGGGTAATTCACCCCTCCACTTT. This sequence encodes CSASEGRGGNSPLHF.

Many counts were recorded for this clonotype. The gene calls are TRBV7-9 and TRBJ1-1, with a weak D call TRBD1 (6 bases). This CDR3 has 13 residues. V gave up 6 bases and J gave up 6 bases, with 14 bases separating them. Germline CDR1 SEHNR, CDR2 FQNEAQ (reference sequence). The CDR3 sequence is CASSAPGHPEAFF. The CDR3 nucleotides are TGTGCCAGCAGTGCCCCGGGACACCCTGAAGCTTTCTTT.

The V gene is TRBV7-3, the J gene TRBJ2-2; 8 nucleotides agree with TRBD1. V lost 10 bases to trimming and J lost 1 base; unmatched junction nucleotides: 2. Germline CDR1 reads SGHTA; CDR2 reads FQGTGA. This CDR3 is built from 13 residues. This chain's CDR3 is CATGTGNTGELFF. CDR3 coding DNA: TGTGCCACCGGGACAGGGAACACCGGGGAGCTGTTTTTT.

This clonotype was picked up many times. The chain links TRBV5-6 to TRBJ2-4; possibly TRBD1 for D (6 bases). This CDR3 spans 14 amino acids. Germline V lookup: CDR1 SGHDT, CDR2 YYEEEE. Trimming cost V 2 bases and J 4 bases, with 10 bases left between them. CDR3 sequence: CASSFSRGKNIQYF. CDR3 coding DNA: TGTGCCAGCAGCTTCTCCAGGGGAAAAAACATTCAGTACTTC. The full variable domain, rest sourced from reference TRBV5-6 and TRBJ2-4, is DAGVTQSPTHLIKTRGQQVTLRCSPKSGHDTVSWYQQALGQGPQFIFQYYEEEERQRGNFPDRFSGHQFPNYSSELNVNALLLGDSALYLCASSFSRGKNIQYFGAGTRLSVL.